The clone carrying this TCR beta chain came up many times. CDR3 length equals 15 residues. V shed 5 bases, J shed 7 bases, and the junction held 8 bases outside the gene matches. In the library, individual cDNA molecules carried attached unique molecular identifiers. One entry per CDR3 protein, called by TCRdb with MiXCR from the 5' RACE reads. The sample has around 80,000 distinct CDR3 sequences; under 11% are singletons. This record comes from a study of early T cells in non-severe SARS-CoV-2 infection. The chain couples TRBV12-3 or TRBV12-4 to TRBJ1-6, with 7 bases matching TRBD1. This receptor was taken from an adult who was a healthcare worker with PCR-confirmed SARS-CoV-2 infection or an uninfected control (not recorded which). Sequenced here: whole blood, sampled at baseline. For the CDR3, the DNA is TGTGCCAGCAGTCAGGGGGACCTTCGGAATTCACCCCTCCACTTT. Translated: CASSQGDLRNSPLHF.